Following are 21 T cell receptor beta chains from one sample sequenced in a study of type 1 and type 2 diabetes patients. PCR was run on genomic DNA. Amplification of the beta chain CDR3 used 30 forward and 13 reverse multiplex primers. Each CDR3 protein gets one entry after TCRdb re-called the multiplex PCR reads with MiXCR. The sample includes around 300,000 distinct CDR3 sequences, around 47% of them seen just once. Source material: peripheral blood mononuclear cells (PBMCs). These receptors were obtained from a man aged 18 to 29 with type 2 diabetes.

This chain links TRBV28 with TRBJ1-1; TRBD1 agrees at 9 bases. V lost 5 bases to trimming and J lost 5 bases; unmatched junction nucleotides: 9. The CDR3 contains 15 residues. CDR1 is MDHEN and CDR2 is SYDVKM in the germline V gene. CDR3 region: CASSLPTGGHTEAFF. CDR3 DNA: TGTGCCAGCAGTCTACCGACAGGGGGTCATACTGAAGCTTTCTTT.

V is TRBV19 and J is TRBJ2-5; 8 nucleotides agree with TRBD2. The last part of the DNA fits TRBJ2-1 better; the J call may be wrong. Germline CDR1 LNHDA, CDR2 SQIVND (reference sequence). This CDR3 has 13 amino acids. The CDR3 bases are TGTGCCAGAAAAATTAGCGGGAACAATGAGCAGTTCTTC. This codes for CARKISGNNEQFF.

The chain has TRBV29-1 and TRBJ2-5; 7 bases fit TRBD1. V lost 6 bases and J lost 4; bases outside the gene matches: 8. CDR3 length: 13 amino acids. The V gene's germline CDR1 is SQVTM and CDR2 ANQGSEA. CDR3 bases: TGCAGCGTGGCGACAGGGAGTGCAGAGACCCAGTACTTC. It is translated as CSVATGSAETQYF.

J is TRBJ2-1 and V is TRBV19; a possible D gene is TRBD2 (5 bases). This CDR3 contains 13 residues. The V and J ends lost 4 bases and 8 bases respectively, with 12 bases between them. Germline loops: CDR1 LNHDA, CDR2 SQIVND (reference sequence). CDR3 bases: TGTGCCAGTAGTAAGAGCGGCAACGATGAGCAGTTCTTC. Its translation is CASSKSGNDEQFF.

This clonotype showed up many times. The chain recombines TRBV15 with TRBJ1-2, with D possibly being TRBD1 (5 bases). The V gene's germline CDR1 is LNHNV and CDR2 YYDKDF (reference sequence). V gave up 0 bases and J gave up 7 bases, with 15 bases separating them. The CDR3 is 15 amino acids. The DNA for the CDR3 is TGTGCCACCAGCAGAGATATTGGGCAGACAGCTGGCTACACCTTC. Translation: CATSRDIGQTAGYTF. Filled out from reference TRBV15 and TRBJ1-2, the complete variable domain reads DAMVIQNPRYQVTQFGKPVTLSCSQTLNHNVMYWYQQKSSQAPKLLFHYYDKDFNNEADTPDNFQSRRPNTSFCFLDIRSPGLGDTAMYLCATSRDIGQTAGYTFGSGTRLTVV.

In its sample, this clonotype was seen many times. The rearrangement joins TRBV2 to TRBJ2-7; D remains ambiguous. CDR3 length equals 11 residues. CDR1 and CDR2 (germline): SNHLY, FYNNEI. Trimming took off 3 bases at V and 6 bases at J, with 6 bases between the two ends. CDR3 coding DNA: TGTGCCAGCAGTGATTTCTTCGAGCAGTACTTC. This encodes CASSDFFEQYF.

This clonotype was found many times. The CDR3 DNA follows: TGTGCCAGCAGCGCTAGGGACAGGGCTTACGAGCAGTACTTC. Protein product: CASSARDRAYEQYF. The rearrangement uses TRBV7-8 and TRBJ2-7; 9 bases agree with TRBD1. V was pared by 5 bases and J by 4 bases, with 6 bases of the junction left unmatched. This CDR3 spans 14 amino acids. Germline V gene data show CDR1 as SGHVS and CDR2 as FQNEAQ.

For the CDR3, the DNA is TGTGCCAGCAGCTTGAACGGACAGAAGAGCAGTGAGCAGTTCTTC. Translated, it gives CASSLNGQKSSEQFF. The chain couples TRBV7-8 to TRBJ2-1, with D possibly matching TRBD1 (6 bases). CDR3 length equals 15 residues. The V gene's germline CDR1 is SGHVS and CDR2 FQNEAQ. V lost 3 bases, J lost 9 bases, and 18 bases lay in between.

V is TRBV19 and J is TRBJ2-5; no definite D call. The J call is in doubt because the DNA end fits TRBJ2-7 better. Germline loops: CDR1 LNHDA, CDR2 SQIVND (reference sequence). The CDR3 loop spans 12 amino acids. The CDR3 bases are TGTGCCAGTAGTTCAAGGACCTACGAGCAGTACTTC. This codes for CASSSRTYEQYF.

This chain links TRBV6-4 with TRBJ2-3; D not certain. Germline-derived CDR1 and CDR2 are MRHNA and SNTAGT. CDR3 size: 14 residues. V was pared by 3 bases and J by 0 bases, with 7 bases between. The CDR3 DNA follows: TGTGCCAGCAGTGAAACCTCTAGCACAGATACGCAGTATTTT. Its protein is CASSETSSTDTQYF.

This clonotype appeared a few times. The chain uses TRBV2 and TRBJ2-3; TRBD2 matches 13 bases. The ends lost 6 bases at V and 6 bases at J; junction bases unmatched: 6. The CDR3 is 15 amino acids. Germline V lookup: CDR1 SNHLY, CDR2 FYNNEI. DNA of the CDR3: TGTGCCAGCAGCGAAAGACTAGCGGGAGGCGATACGCAGTATTTT. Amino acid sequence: CASSERLAGGDTQYF.

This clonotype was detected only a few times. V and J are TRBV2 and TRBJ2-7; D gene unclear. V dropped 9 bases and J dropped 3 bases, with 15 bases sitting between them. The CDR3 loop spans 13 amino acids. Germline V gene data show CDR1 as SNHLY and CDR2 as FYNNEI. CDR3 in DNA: TGTGCCAGTACCGCGACACCCGACTACGAGCAGTACTTC. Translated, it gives CASTATPDYEQYF.

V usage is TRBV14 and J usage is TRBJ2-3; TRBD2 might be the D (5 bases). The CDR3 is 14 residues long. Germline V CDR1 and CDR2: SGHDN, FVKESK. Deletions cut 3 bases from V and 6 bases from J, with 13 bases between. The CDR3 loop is CASSHSGGWDTQYF. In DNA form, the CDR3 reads TGTGCCAGCAGCCATTCAGGAGGCTGGGATACGCAGTATTTT.

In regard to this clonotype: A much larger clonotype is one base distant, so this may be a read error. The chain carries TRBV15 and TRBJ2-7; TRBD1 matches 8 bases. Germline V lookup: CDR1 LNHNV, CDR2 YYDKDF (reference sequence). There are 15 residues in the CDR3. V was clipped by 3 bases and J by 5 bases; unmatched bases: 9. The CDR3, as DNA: TGTGCCACCAGCAGCTACAGGACAGGGCCGCACGAGCAGTACTTC. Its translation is CATSSYRTGPHEQYF.

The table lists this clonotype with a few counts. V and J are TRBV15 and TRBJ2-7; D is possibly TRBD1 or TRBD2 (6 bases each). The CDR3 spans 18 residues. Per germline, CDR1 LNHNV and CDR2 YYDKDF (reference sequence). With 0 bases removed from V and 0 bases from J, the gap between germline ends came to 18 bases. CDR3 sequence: CATSRDPPGAGSSYEQYF. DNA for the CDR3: TGTGCCACCAGCAGAGATCCCCCGGGGGCCGGGAGCTCCTACGAGCAGTACTTC.

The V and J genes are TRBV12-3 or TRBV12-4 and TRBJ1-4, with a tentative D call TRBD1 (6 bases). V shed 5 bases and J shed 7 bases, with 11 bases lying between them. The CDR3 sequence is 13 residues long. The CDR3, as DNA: TGTGCCAGCAGTCCGGGACATGGTGAAAAACTGTTTTTT. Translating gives CASSPGHGEKLFF.

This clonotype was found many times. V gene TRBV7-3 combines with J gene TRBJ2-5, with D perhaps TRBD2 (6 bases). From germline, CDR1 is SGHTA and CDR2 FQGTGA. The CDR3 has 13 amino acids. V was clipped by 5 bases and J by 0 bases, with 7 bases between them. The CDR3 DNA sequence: TGTGCCAGCAGCCGGGACTACCAAGAGACCCAGTACTTC. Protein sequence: CASSRDYQETQYF.

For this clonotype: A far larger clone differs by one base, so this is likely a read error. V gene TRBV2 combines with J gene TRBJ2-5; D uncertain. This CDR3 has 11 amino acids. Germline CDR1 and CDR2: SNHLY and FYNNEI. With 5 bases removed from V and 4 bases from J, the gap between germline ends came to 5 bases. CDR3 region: CASSHRETQYF. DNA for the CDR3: TGTGCCAGCAGTCACAGAGAGACCCAGTACTTC.

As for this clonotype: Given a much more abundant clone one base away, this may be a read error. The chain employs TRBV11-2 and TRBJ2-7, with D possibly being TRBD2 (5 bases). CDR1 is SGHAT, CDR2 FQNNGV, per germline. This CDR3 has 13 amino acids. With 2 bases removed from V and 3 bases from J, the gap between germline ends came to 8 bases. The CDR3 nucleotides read TGTGCCAGCAGCTTACGGACTTTCTACGAGCAGTACTTC. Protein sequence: CASSLRTFYEQYF. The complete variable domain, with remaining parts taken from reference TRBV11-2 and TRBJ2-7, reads EAGVAQSPRYKIIEKRQSVAFWCNPISGHATLYWYQQILGQGPKLLIQFQNNGVVDDSQLPKDRFSAERLKGVDSTLKIQPAKLEDSAVYLCASSLRTFYEQYFGPGTRLTVT.

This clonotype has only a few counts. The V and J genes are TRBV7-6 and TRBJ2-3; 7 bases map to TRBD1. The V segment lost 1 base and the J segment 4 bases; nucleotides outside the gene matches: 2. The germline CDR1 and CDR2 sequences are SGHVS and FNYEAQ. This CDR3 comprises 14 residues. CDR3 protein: CASSLGTGPDTQYF. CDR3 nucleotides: TGTGCCAGCAGCTTAGGGACAGGCCCAGATACGCAGTATTTT.

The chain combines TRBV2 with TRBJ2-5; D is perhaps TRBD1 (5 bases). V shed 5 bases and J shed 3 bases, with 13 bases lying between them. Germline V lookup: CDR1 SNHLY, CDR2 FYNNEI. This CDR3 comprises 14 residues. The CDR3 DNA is TGTGCCAGCAGTCACCCTCCGACAGAAGAGACCCAGTACTTC. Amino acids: CASSHPPTEETQYF.